These 21 T cell receptor beta chains originate from one sample sequenced in a study of blood T cells in healthy people across ages. With a J-beta primer mix and a sample-barcoded 5' primer, a second PCR ran about 7 to 11 cycles. TCRdb re-called the 5' RACE reads with MiXCR, one entry per CDR3 protein. The profile shows 600,000 or so distinct CDR3 sequences, about 30% of them singletons. The sample consisted of blood. Source of these receptors: an elderly woman in good health.

This clonotype was counted once. One end of the junction varies from germline; a read error may be responsible. The chain couples TRBV6-1 to TRBJ1-2; no firm D call. Germline values: CDR1 MNHNS, CDR2 SASEGT. The CDR3 loop spans 12 amino acids. CDR3 in amino acids: CASSEVAYGCTF. As DNA, the CDR3 is TGTGCCAGCAGTGAAGTGGCGTATGGCTGCACCTTC.

In its sample, this clonotype was seen a few times. A much larger clone lies one base from this, so it may be a read error. The V and J genes are TRBV7-2 and TRBJ2-5; 7 bases are a match to TRBD1. V was pared by 7 bases and J by 11 bases, with 10 bases of the junction left unmatched. Germline-derived CDR1 and CDR2 are SGHTA and FQGNSA. The CDR3 has 12 amino acids. The CDR3 region has the DNA TGTGCCAGCACCGAGCAGGGGGATGAGCAGTACTTC. Translation: CASTEQGDEQYF.

The CDR3 loop is CASSLGTGIFTDTQYF. The CDR3, as DNA: TGCGCCAGCAGCTTGGGGACAGGGATTTTCACAGATACGCAGTATTTT. This chain uses TRBV5-1 with TRBJ2-3; 8 nucleotides align to TRBD1. Germline CDR1 is SGHRS and CDR2 is YFSETQ. The CDR3 is 16 residues long. J was trimmed by 2 bases and V by 0 bases; bases with no gene match: 5. The full variable domain, rest sourced from reference TRBV5-1 and TRBJ2-3, is KAGVTQTPRYLIKTRGQQVTLSCSPISGHRSVSWYQQTPGQGLQFLFEYFSETQRNKGNFPGRFSGRQFSNSRSEMNVSTLELGDSALYLCASSLGTGIFTDTQYFGPGTRLTVL.

This clonotype turned up a few times. V and J are TRBV2 and TRBJ1-1; D is unresolved. The CDR3 contains 14 residues. CDR1 is SNHLY and CDR2 is FYNNEI in the germline V gene. V gave up 7 bases and J gave up 2 bases, with 14 bases separating them. CDR3 bases: TGTGCCAGCACCTTACCCCTCCTCAACACTGAAGCTTTCTTT. This encodes CASTLPLLNTEAFF.

This clonotype appeared many times. The J gene is TRBJ2-7, the V gene TRBV7-9; D is unclear. The CDR3 loop spans 13 amino acids. The V gene lost 1 base and the J gene lost 3 bases, with 7 bases spanning the gap. The germline gives CDR1 SEHNR, CDR2 FQNEAQ (reference sequence). This chain's CDR3 is CASSLGSGYEQYF. The CDR3 DNA sequence: TGTGCCAGCAGCTTAGGTTCCGGCTACGAGCAGTACTTC. The full variable domain, with the rest looked up from reference TRBV7-9 and TRBJ2-7, is DTGVSQNPRHKITKRGQNVTFRCDPISEHNRLYWYRQTLGQGPEFLTYFQNEAQLEKSRLLSDRFSAERPKGSFSTLEIQRTEQGDSAMYLCASSLGSGYEQYFGPGTRLTVT.

Points on this clonotype: A much bigger clone sits one base away, suggesting this may be a read error. V usage is TRBV7-2 and J usage is TRBJ2-1; TRBD1 matches 10 bases. Germline CDR1 is SGHTA and CDR2 is FQGNSA. After removal of 5 bases from V and 8 bases from J, the junction contained 12 bases not matched to a gene. The CDR3 length is 16 residues. The CDR3 coding sequence is TGTACCAGCAGCCGGACAGGGGGGTTTGTTGGGGATGAGCAGTTCTTC. It codes for CTSSRTGGFVGDEQFF. The full variable domain, completed using reference TRBV7-2 and TRBJ2-1, is GAGVSQSPSNKVTEKGKDVELRCDPISGHTALYWYRQSLGQGLEFLIYFQGNSAPDKSGLPSDRFSAERTGGSVSTLTIQRTQQEDSAVYLCTSSRTGGFVGDEQFFGPGTRLTVL.

In this sample, this clonotype turned up many times. CDR3 amino acids: CATSDFRDTLDEQFF. The CDR3 DNA sequence: TGTGCCACCAGTGACTTTAGGGACACCCTCGATGAGCAGTTCTTC. The V gene is TRBV24-1, the J gene TRBJ2-1; possible D gene TRBD1, 6 bases. V gave up 4 bases and J gave up 8 bases, with 17 bases separating them. CDR1 is KGHDR, CDR2 SFDVKD, per germline. The CDR3 is made up of 15 amino acids.

Note on this clonotype: Being one base from a much bigger clone, this may be a read error. The gene calls are TRBV30 and TRBJ2-1; TRBD2 agrees at 7 bases. This CDR3 spans 12 amino acids. The germline V gene encodes CDR1 GTSNPN and CDR2 SVGIG (reference sequence). CDR3 bases: TGTGCCCAGCGGGGAGTATACAGTGAGCAGTTCTTC. Residues: CAQRGVYSEQFF.

The rearrangement joins TRBV7-9 to TRBJ1-6; D is unclear. The germline CDR1 and CDR2 sequences are SEHNR and FQNEAQ (reference sequence). V gave up 6 bases and J gave up 0 bases, with 9 bases separating them. The CDR3 contains 15 residues. Here the CDR3 reads CASRAVSSYNSPLHF. The CDR3 coding sequence is TGTGCCAGCAGGGCCGTGAGCTCCTATAATTCACCCCTCCACTTT.

This clonotype was detected ten times or more. The chain uses TRBV6-6 and TRBJ2-1; 8 bases align to TRBD1. The CDR3 consists of 18 residues. From germline, CDR1 is MNHNY and CDR2 SVGAGI (reference sequence). V gave up 0 bases and J gave up 2 bases; unmatched junction bases: 9. This CDR3 is CASSYSEQGVDTYNEQFF. DNA for the CDR3: TGTGCCAGCAGTTACTCCGAACAGGGGGTAGACACCTACAATGAGCAGTTCTTC.

The chain couples TRBV24-1 to TRBJ2-3, with D perhaps assigned TRBD1 or TRBD2 (6 bases each). This CDR3 is 14 amino acids long. V lost 1 base, J lost 6 bases, and 10 bases lay in between. CDR1 KGHDR and CDR2 SFDVKD come from the germline V gene. DNA for the CDR3: TGTGCCACCAGTGATTTAAAAGGGGGGGATACGCAGTATTTT. This gives the protein CATSDLKGGDTQYF.

This clonotype was counted between two and nine times. The chain has TRBV5-1 and TRBJ2-7; weak D call: TRBD2 (6 bases). In germline, CDR1 is SGHRS, CDR2 YFSETQ. The CDR3 loop spans 15 amino acids. V lost 4 bases and J lost 7, with 21 bases in between. This CDR3 is CASSAPGEFLDEQYF. The CDR3 bases are TGCGCCAGCAGCGCCCCGGGAGAGTTTTTGGATGAGCAGTACTTC.

This clonotype came up many times. V gene TRBV10-3 combines with J gene TRBJ1-5; D is uncertain. This CDR3 contains 15 residues. The V gene's germline CDR1 is ENHRY and CDR2 SYGVKD. V was clipped by 3 bases and J by 0 bases, with 9 bases between them. CDR3 DNA sequence: TGTGCCATCAGTGACGGCGGGGATAGCAATCAGCCCCAGCATTTT. Translating it yields CAISDGGDSNQPQHF.

The gene calls are TRBV20-1 and TRBJ2-5, with a tentative D call TRBD1 (6 bases). The DNA end is a closer match to TRBJ2-7, so the J assignment may be wrong. Germline CDR1 is DFQATT and CDR2 is SNEGSKA (reference sequence). CDR3 length equals 13 residues. CDR3: CSARVQGSNEQYF. As DNA, the CDR3 is TGCAGTGCTAGAGTTCAGGGGAGCAACGAGCAGTACTTC.

This clonotype was counted at least ten times. The chain carries TRBV20-1 and TRBJ1-5, with TRBD1 identical over 9 bases. V lost 3 bases to trimming and J lost 0 bases; unmatched junction nucleotides: 9. Germline assignment: CDR1 DFQATT and CDR2 SNEGSKA (reference sequence). The CDR3 is 17 amino acids. The CDR3 DNA reads TGCAGTGCTAGTAATAGAAGACAGGGGGTTAGCAATCAGCCCCAGCATTTT. Its translation is CSASNRRQGVSNQPQHF.

There are many counts of this clonotype. The gene calls are TRBV7-2 and TRBJ2-1; 7 nucleotides align to TRBD2. The CDR3 is 16 residues long. CDR1 is SGHTA, CDR2 FQGNSA, per germline. V dropped 4 bases and J dropped 8; count of bases not matched to a gene: 14. CDR3 coding DNA: TGTGCCAGCAGCTACCGGACTAGAGGTTTGATCGATGAGCAGTTCTTC. Encoded protein: CASSYRTRGLIDEQFF.

Note on this clonotype: The junction and the germline gene differ at one end; a read error may be behind it. The V call is TRBV7-2, the J call TRBJ2-6, with D possibly being TRBD1 (5 bases). Per germline, CDR1 SGHTA and CDR2 FQGNSA. This CDR3 has 13 amino acids. In DNA form, the CDR3 reads TGTGCCAGCACGGTATCTGGGGCCAACGTCCGGATTTTC. It encodes CASTVSGANVRIF.

The V and J genes are TRBV20-1 and TRBJ2-7; 9 bases align to TRBD2. The CDR3 extends over 15 amino acids. Germline V lookup: CDR1 DFQATT, CDR2 SNEGSKA (reference sequence). The V segment lost 6 bases and the J segment 7 bases; nucleotides outside the gene matches: 16. The CDR3 DNA sequence: TGCAGTGCGGCATCCCAGCGGGGGGACTACAATGAGCAGTACGTC. It codes for CSAASQRGDYNEQYV.

The CDR3: CASSFTTGHNSPLHF. The CDR3 DNA reads as TGTGCCAGCAGTTTTACGACAGGGCATAATTCACCCCTCCACTTT. The chain uses TRBV27 and TRBJ1-6; 7 nucleotides agree with TRBD1. The V segment lost 3 bases and the J segment 5 bases; nucleotides outside the gene matches: 4. The length of the CDR3 is 15 residues. Germline V gives CDR1 MNHEY, CDR2 SMNVEV (reference sequence).

This chain links TRBV20-1 with TRBJ2-7; weak D call: TRBD2 (6 bases). The DNA end is a closer match to TRBJ2-5, so the J assignment may be wrong. The germline CDR1 and CDR2 sequences are DFQATT and SNEGSKA (reference sequence). The CDR3 is 13 amino acids. The CDR3 is CSAPTGGLGTQYF. CDR3 DNA: TGCAGTGCTCCAACCGGGGGATTGGGGACCCAGTACTTC.

There are many counts of this clonotype. This sequence joins TRBV20-1 and TRBJ2-4; 15 nucleotides agree with TRBD2. Germline V gives CDR1 DFQATT, CDR2 SNEGSKA (reference sequence). Losses at the gene ends were 6 bases for V and 1 base for J; bases not matched to a gene: 10. The CDR3 runs 18 residues. The CDR3 protein is CSADPGTSGGSAKNIQYF. CDR3 sequence (DNA): TGCAGTGCGGACCCCGGGACTAGCGGGGGGTCGGCCAAAAACATTCAGTACTTC.